These 26 T cell receptor beta chains came from one sample sequenced in a study of cytomegalovirus exposure and HLA in healthy donors (dated by TCRdb to about 2017). The library was obtained by the immunoSEQ multiplex PCR assay. TCRdb carries this immuneACCESS record with in-frame sequences only. Its versions omit some clonotypes, under half of them owing to an unresolved V gene in the studies checked, with the rest unexplained. In all, the sample holds 150,000 to 200,000 clones, and around 86% of those were seen once. The ten largest clones add up to more than 1.2% of the sample. Sequenced sample: PBMCs. The receptor source for this set is a woman aged 18-29 years in good health and CMV-seronegative.

This clone was observed a single time. The chain recombines TRBV19 with TRBJ2-2; no clear D. The V gene's germline CDR1 is LNHDA and CDR2 SQIVND (reference sequence). CDR3 length: 15 residues. Trimming removed 6 bases from V and 2 bases from J, with 13 bases in between. In DNA form, the CDR3 reads TGTGCCAGTAGGAGCTTCACCCCTAACACCGGGGAGCTGTTTTTT. Translating it yields CASRSFTPNTGELFF. Using reference TRBV19 and TRBJ2-2 for the parts outside the CDR3, the full variable domain is DGGITQSPKYLFRKEGQNVTLSCEQNLNHDAMYWYRQDPGQGLRLIYYSQIVNDFQKGDIAEGYSVSREKKESFPLTVTSAQKNPTAFYLCASRSFTPNTGELFFGEGSRLTVL.

This clone was seen only once. The chain joins TRBV5-4 to TRBJ2-3; TRBD1 agrees at 8 bases. The CDR3 has 14 residues. Germline V gives CDR1 SGHNT, CDR2 YYREEE (reference sequence). The trim removed 6 bases at V and 2 bases at J, leaving 5 bases unmatched. The CDR3 DNA sequence: TGTGCCAGCACCCGGACAGGGCCCACAGATACGCAGTATTTT. As protein: CASTRTGPTDTQYF. The variable domain in full, completed from reference TRBV5-4 and TRBJ2-3, reads ETGVTQSPTHLIKTRGQQVTLRCSSQSGHNTVSWYQQALGQGPQFIFQYYREEENGRGNFPPRFSGLQFPNYSSELNVNALELDDSALYLCASTRTGPTDTQYFGPGTRLTVL.

This clone was seen a few times. This sequence joins TRBV15 and TRBJ2-2; the D gene is possibly TRBD1 (6 bases). Per the germline V gene, CDR1 is LNHNV and CDR2 is YYDKDF (reference sequence). V was trimmed by 8 bases and J by 3 bases, leaving 19 bases between them. The CDR3 spans 16 residues. The CDR3 DNA follows: TGTGCCACCCAGCGGTATACAGGGTTTGACACCGGGGAGCTGTTTTTT. This sequence encodes CATQRYTGFDTGELFF.

The chain links TRBV19 to TRBJ2-7; 10 positions agree with TRBD2. The V segment lost 3 bases and the J segment 0 bases; nucleotides outside the gene matches: 8. This CDR3 comprises 17 residues. Germline-derived CDR1 and CDR2 are LNHDA and SQIVND (reference sequence). The CDR3 loop is CASSILAEREGSYEQYF. The DNA of the CDR3 is TGTGCCAGTAGTATTCTTGCGGAGCGGGAGGGCTCCTACGAGCAGTACTTC.

V usage is TRBV5-1 and J usage is TRBJ2-3; 7 positions match TRBD2. Germline V CDR1 and CDR2: SGHRS, YFSETQ. This CDR3 has 19 residues. J gave up 1 base and V 1 base, and 15 bases lay outside the gene matches. The CDR3 bases are TGCGCCAGCAGCTTGCGGAGTACTACGGGGGGTGGGCGCACAGATACGCAGTATTTT. It is translated as CASSLRSTTGGGRTDTQYF. The whole variable domain, remainder taken from reference TRBV5-1 and TRBJ2-3, is KAGVTQTPRYLIKTRGQQVTLSCSPISGHRSVSWYQQTPGQGLQFLFEYFSETQRNKGNFPGRFSGRQFSNSRSEMNVSTLELGDSALYLCASSLRSTTGGGRTDTQYFGPGTRLTVL.

The J gene is TRBJ2-7, the V gene TRBV12-5; 8 bases are shared with TRBD1. With V trimmed by 4 bases and J by 6 bases, 11 bases remained unmatched. CDR1 is LGHNT and CDR2 is FRNRAP in the germline V gene. CDR3 length: 15 amino acids. The CDR3 region has the DNA TGTGCTAGTGGTTCTTACTCGGACAGGGTCCGCGAGCAGTACTTC. Residues: CASGSYSDRVREQYF. The variable domain in full, completed from reference TRBV12-5 and TRBJ2-7, reads DARVTQTPRHKVTEMGQEVTMRCQPILGHNTVFWYRQTMMQGLELLAYFRNRAPLDDSGMPKDRFSAEMPDATLATLKIQPSEPRDSAVYFCASGSYSDRVREQYFGPGTRLTVT.

The chain is built from TRBV4-1 and TRBJ2-3; tentative D call: TRBD1 (6 bases). Germline CDR1 MGHRA, CDR2 YSYEKL. The CDR3 covers 15 residues. Trimming stripped 4 bases from V and 1 base from J, with 12 bases between. CDR3 bases: TGCGCCAGCAGCCTACAGGGACACGGCACAGATACGCAGTATTTT. It specifies CASSLQGHGTDTQYF.

The chain recombines TRBV2 with TRBJ1-2; TRBD1 agrees at 7 bases. Germline V CDR1 and CDR2: SNHLY, FYNNEI. The CDR3 has 12 residues. With V trimmed by 5 bases and J by 10 bases, 7 bases remained unmatched. The CDR3 nucleotides are TGTGCCAGCAGTCCCACAGGGGCGGACTACACCTTC. As protein: CASSPTGADYTF. The complete variable domain, with remaining parts taken from reference TRBV2 and TRBJ1-2, reads EPEVTQTPSHQVTQMGQEVILRCVPISNHLYFYWYRQILGQKVEFLVSFYNNEISEKSEIFDDQFSVERPDGSNFTLKIRSTKLEDSAMYFCASSPTGADYTFGSGTRLTVV.

This rearrangement joins TRBV7-9 to TRBJ2-7, with TRBD1 matching over 7 bases. This CDR3 region has 13 residues. J lost 4 bases, V lost 1 base, and 1 base had no gene match. Germline loops: CDR1 SEHNR, CDR2 FQNEAQ (reference sequence). CDR3 nucleotide sequence: TGTGCCAGCAGCTTAGGGGGACAGTACGAGCAGTACTTC. Encoded protein: CASSLGGQYEQYF.

The chain joins TRBV19 to TRBJ2-1; no clear D gene. The V gene lost 6 bases and the J gene lost 6 bases, with 18 bases spanning the gap. The V gene's germline CDR1 is LNHDA and CDR2 SQIVND (reference sequence). The CDR3 has 15 residues. CDR3 coding DNA: TGTGCCAGTAGCTCGACAAAGCCTCTGTTCAATGAGCAGTTCTTC. As protein: CASSSTKPLFNEQFF.

This clone was observed a few times. The genes are TRBV7-6 and TRBJ1-5, with D uncertain. CDR3 length equals 13 residues. Trimming cost V 5 bases and J 4 bases, with 9 bases left between them. Germline V gene sequence: CDR1 SGHVS, CDR2 FNYEAQ. The CDR3 region has the DNA TGTGCCAGCAGCCCCCAGGCTAATCAGCCCCAGCATTTT. Encoded protein: CASSPQANQPQHF. The variable domain in full, with the rest retrieved from reference TRBV7-6 and TRBJ1-5, is GAGVSQSPRYKVTKRGQDVALRCDPISGHVSLYWYRQALGQGPEFLTYFNYEAQQDKSGLPNDRFSAERPEGSISTLTIQRTEQRDSAMYRCASSPQANQPQHFGDGTRLSIL.

The chain carries TRBV13 and TRBJ2-5, with 8 nucleotides matching TRBD1. Germline-derived CDR1 and CDR2 are PRHDT and FYEKMQ (reference sequence). The ends lost 1 base at V and 4 bases at J; junction bases unmatched: 5. This CDR3 contains 15 residues. For the CDR3, the DNA is TGTGCCAGCAGCTTAGACAGGGGGTCCGGAGAGACCCAGTACTTC. Its protein is CASSLDRGSGETQYF.

The V gene is TRBV28, the J gene TRBJ2-7, with 8 bases aligning to TRBD2. V lost 5 bases and J lost 2; bases outside the gene matches: 5. CDR1 is MDHEN and CDR2 is SYDVKM in the germline V gene. CDR3 length: 14 amino acids. CDR3 residues: CASSTGGAPYEQYF. The CDR3 nucleotides read TGTGCCAGCAGTACGGGAGGGGCGCCCTACGAGCAGTACTTC. The full variable domain, rest sourced from reference TRBV28 and TRBJ2-7, is DVKVTQSSRYLVKRTGEKVFLECVQDMDHENMFWYRQDPGLGLRLIYFSYDVKMKEKGDIPEGYSVSREKKERFSLILESASTNQTSMYLCASSTGGAPYEQYFGPGTRLTVT.

This clone was detected a few times. The V and J genes are TRBV5-1 and TRBJ1-1; 10 bases match TRBD1. The V gene end was trimmed by 0 bases and the J gene end by 3 bases; junction bases not matched to a gene: 8. The CDR3 sequence is 17 residues long. Germline CDR1 SGHRS, CDR2 YFSETQ. The CDR3 here is CASSLVPRTGGDTEAFF. CDR3 DNA sequence: TGCGCCAGCAGCTTGGTACCCCGGACAGGGGGGGACACTGAAGCTTTCTTT.

This chain uses TRBV30 with TRBJ1-3; D remains ambiguous. The CDR3 covers 12 residues. V lost 4 bases to trimming and J lost 0 bases, with 4 bases between them. CDR1 is GTSNPN and CDR2 is SVGIG in the germline V gene (reference sequence). The CDR3 nucleotides are TGTGCCTGGACCTCCTCTGGAAACACCATATATTTT. Its translation is CAWTSSGNTIYF.

The chain is built from TRBV18 and TRBJ1-5; D might be TRBD1 (6 bases). Germline V gives CDR1 KGHSH, CDR2 LQKENI. This CDR3 comprises 16 residues. Deletions cut 2 bases from V and 4 bases from J, with 15 bases between. CDR3 in DNA: TGTGCCAGCTCACCAAATCAGGGGCGGTCAAATCAGCCCCAGCATTTT. It specifies CASSPNQGRSNQPQHF.

J is TRBJ2-3 and V is TRBV7-9; 9 nucleotides agree with TRBD2. Losses at the gene ends were 3 bases for V and 8 bases for J; bases not matched to a gene: 9. Germline CDR1 reads SEHNR; CDR2 reads FQNEAQ (reference sequence). The CDR3 has 15 amino acids. Here the CDR3 reads CASSFDSGRSGTQYF. CDR3 nucleotides: TGTGCCAGCAGCTTTGACAGCGGGAGGAGCGGTACGCAGTATTTT.

V and J are TRBV9 and TRBJ1-1, with TRBD1 matching over 9 bases. CDR3 length: 13 residues. The V gene's germline CDR1 is SGDLS and CDR2 YYNGEE. V lost 5 bases and J lost 5; bases outside the gene matches: 4. CDR3 region: CASSRDRATEAFF. As DNA, the CDR3 is TGTGCCAGCAGTCGGGACAGGGCAACTGAAGCTTTCTTT.

V gene TRBV18 combines with J gene TRBJ1-1, with 9 bases that match TRBD1. The CDR3 is made up of 15 amino acids. CDR1 is KGHSH and CDR2 is LQKENI in the germline V gene. V dropped 2 bases and J dropped 4; count of bases not matched to a gene: 5. CDR3 DNA sequence: TGTGCCAGCTCACCAATACTGACAGGGGGCACTGAAGCTTTCTTT. Protein product: CASSPILTGGTEAFF.

The genes are TRBV30 and TRBJ1-1; a possible D gene is TRBD1 (5 bases). Germline CDR1 and CDR2: GTSNPN and SVGIG (reference sequence). V gave up 1 base and J gave up 4 bases, with 7 bases separating them. This CDR3 region has 12 residues. The CDR3, as DNA: TGTGCCTGGAGTGGGGGGGGCACTGAAGCTTTCTTT. Encoded protein: CAWSGGGTEAFF.

The V call is TRBV11-3, the J call TRBJ1-1; 9 bases fit TRBD1. Germline V lookup: CDR1 SGHNT, CDR2 YENEEA. The length of the CDR3 is 14 residues. V shed 4 bases, J shed 5 bases, and the junction held 5 bases outside the gene matches. CDR3 protein: CASSSRDRVTEAFF. Written as DNA, the CDR3 is TGTGCCAGCAGCTCCCGGGACAGGGTAACTGAAGCTTTCTTT.

The chain couples TRBV5-1 to TRBJ1-5; the D is unclear. Germline assignment: CDR1 SGHRS and CDR2 YFSETQ. CDR3 length: 15 residues. V lost 5 bases, J lost 9 bases, and 21 bases lay in between. CDR3 residues: CASRRETNNLWPQHF. In nucleotides, the CDR3 is TGCGCCAGCAGGAGGGAGACAAACAACCTCTGGCCCCAGCATTTT.

The chain combines TRBV5-1 with TRBJ1-1, with 10 bases fitting TRBD1. Germline-derived CDR1 and CDR2 are SGHRS and YFSETQ. V gave up 3 bases and J gave up 3 bases; unmatched junction bases: 5. The CDR3 is made up of 15 amino acids. The CDR3, as DNA: TGCGCCAGCAGCTCCGGGACAGGGGAGGACACTGAAGCTTTCTTT. As protein: CASSSGTGEDTEAFF. Full variable domain (outside the CDR3, taken from reference TRBV5-1 and TRBJ1-1): KAGVTQTPRYLIKTRGQQVTLSCSPISGHRSVSWYQQTPGQGLQFLFEYFSETQRNKGNFPGRFSGRQFSNSRSEMNVSTLELGDSALYLCASSSGTGEDTEAFFGQGTRLTVV.

The chain links TRBV30 to TRBJ1-1, with 7 nucleotides matching TRBD1. Germline V gives CDR1 GTSNPN, CDR2 SVGIG (reference sequence). V dropped 2 bases and J dropped 1; count of bases not matched to a gene: 7. There are 15 residues in the CDR3. The CDR3 DNA is TGTGCCTGGAGTAGGAAACAGGGGTCGAACACTGAAGCTTTCTTT. It codes for CAWSRKQGSNTEAFF.

The V and J genes are TRBV7-8 and TRBJ2-5; 11 bases are shared with TRBD1. Germline assignment: CDR1 SGHVS and CDR2 FQNEAQ. J gave up 5 bases and V 5 bases, and 7 bases lay outside the gene matches. This CDR3 contains 15 residues. CDR3 nucleotide sequence: TGTGCCAGCAGCGTCGGGACAGGGGGTCGGGAGACCCAGTACTTC. This gives the protein CASSVGTGGRETQYF.

The rearrangement links TRBV11-2 to TRBJ1-2; D gene ambiguous. Per the germline V gene, CDR1 is SGHAT and CDR2 is FQNNGV. The V and J ends lost 5 bases and 2 bases respectively, with 15 bases between them. This CDR3 spans 15 amino acids. CDR3 loop: CASSVSHSINYGYTF. In nucleotides, the CDR3 is TGTGCCAGCAGCGTTAGTCACAGCATAAACTATGGCTACACCTTC.